This T cell receptor beta chain derives from a study of blood T cell repertoires in COVID-19 (TCRdb year 2020). Looking at the study overall: Samples covering the acute and convalescent phases of COVID-19 were provided by collaborators in the United States, Italy and Spain. The material from the prospective study consisted of cDNA or gDNA derived from T cells, B-cell-depleted T cells, or PBMCs. Deeply sampled blood TCRbeta repertoires from subjects exposed to, actively infected with, or recovered from COVID-19 were included in the dataset. The repertoires were released in a freely available public database intended as a resource for research on the immune response to SARS-CoV-2. Samples came from the ongoing ImmuneRACE study (first 160 participants) plus 1,254 subjects from 6 global collaborators. The sample metadata nearly always contained a de-identified subject ID, COVID-19 status, age in years and sex. Where available, HLA class I and class II types were taken from metadata supplied by the sample provider and were not determined by assay-based typing. Paper-wide results and their limitations: The quantity of clinical and demographic metadata differed by source and by participant and was supplied without curation.

From cysteine to phenylalanine, the CDR3 is 13 amino acids long. Of all the DNA, just the CDR3 is kept, 39 bases in frame from base 1. The germline V gene provides CDR1 MDHEN and CDR2 SYDVKM. V is reduced by 5 bases and J by 5 bases, leaving a spacing of 12 bases between them. The collaborating institutions used their own protocols to collect whole blood in K2EDTA tubes. For TCRbeta analysis, collaborators shipped samples in one of three forms: frozen whole blood, isolated PBMCs, or DNA extracted from either of those sample types. Comment on this clone: What antigen it recognizes has not been identified. No much larger clonotype is one base removed from it; base qualities were not supplied.

The immunoSEQ Assay, a bias-controlled multiplex PCR, was used to amplify TCRbeta CDR3 regions from genomic DNA. As for the authors' bioinformatics: Nucleated cell counts per sample were estimated from amplification of reference gene primers within the assay. To quantify the absolute abundance of each unique TCRbeta CDR3 rearrangement, sequence reads were collapsed and filtered. For each sample, productive Simpson clonality was calculated as the square root of Simpson's diversity index over productive rearrangements. TCRdb carries this immuneACCESS record with in-frame sequences only. Its versions omit some clonotypes, under half of them owing to an unresolved V gene in the studies checked, with the rest unexplained. The DNA gave D and trimming, while V, J and clone size come from that table. In this sample the table shows 150,000 to 200,000 clones, over 60% of which occur a single time. The ten largest clones represent roughly 25% of the sample.

The clonotype comes from a woman between 65 and 79 years old with acute or convalescent COVID-19. The rearrangement combines TRBV28 with TRBJ1-2; TRBD1 is a possible D gene, resting on 5 matching bases. Specimen: peripheral blood. The CDR3 protein: CASSGGTEYGYTF. The nucleotide sequence reads TGTGCCAGCAGTGGCGGGACGGAATATGGCTACACCTTC.